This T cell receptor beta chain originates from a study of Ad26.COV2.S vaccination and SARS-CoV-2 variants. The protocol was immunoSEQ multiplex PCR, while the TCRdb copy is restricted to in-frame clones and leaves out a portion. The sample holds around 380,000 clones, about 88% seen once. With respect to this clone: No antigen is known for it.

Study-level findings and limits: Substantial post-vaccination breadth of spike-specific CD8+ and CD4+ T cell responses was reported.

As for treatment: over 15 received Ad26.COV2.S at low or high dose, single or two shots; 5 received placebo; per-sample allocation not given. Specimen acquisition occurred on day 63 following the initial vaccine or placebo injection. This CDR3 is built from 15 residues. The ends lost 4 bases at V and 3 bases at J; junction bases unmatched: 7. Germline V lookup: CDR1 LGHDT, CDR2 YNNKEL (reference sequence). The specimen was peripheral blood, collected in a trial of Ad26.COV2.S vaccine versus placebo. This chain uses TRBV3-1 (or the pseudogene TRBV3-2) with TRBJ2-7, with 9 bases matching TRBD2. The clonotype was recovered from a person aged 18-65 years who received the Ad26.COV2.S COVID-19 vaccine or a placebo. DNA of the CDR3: TGTGCCAGCAGCCTACGGGGGACTAGCAGCTACGAGCAGTACTTC. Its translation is CASSLRGTSSYEQYF.